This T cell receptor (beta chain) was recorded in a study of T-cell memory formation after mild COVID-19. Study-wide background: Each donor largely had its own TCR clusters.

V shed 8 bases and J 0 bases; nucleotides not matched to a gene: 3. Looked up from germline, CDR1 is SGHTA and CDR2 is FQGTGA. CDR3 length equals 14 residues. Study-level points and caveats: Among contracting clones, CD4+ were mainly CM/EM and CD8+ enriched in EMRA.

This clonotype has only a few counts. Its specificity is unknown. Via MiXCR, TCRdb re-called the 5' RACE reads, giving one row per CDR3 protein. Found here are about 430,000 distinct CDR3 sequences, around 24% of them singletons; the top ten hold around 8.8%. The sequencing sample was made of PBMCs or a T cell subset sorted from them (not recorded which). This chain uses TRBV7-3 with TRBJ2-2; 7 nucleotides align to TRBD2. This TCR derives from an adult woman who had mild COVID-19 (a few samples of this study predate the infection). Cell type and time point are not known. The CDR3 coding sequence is TGTGCCAGCGAAAGCGGGGCGAACACCGGGGAGCTGTTTTTT. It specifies CASESGANTGELFF.